One sample yielded the 32 T cell receptor beta chains listed below, sequenced in a study of T cell changes during pregnancy in multiple sclerosis. Here immunoSEQ multiplex PCR was the method, and the copy in TCRdb shows in-frame clones only, minus some. In the table there are some 64,000 clones, about 90% of which are singletons. The sample was peripheral blood, taken after pregnancy. These receptors were obtained from a female donor with multiple sclerosis, enrolled in a pregnancy study.

The gene calls are TRBV6-1 and TRBJ2-1; tentatively, D is TRBD2 (5 bases). V was trimmed by 7 bases and J by 0 bases, leaving 13 bases between them. CDR1 is MNHNS, CDR2 SASEGT, per germline. The CDR3 runs to 15 residues. The CDR3 sequence: CASMRAVSSYNEQFF. As DNA, the CDR3 is TGTGCCAGCATGAGGGCAGTAAGCTCCTACAATGAGCAGTTCTTC.

In its sample, this clone was seen a few times. This chain uses TRBV5-4 with TRBJ1-1; 7 bases match TRBD1. CDR1 is SGHNT, CDR2 YYREEE, per germline (reference sequence). V shed 0 bases and J 2 bases; nucleotides not matched to a gene: 4. CDR3 length: 15 amino acids. The CDR3 protein is CASSLDGTVNTEAFF. Written as DNA, the CDR3 is TGTGCCAGCAGCTTGGACGGGACAGTAAACACTGAAGCTTTCTTT.

The chain is built from TRBV2 and TRBJ2-3; 9 bases match TRBD1. The germline CDR1 and CDR2 sequences are SNHLY and FYNNEI. With 5 bases clipped from V and 2 bases from J, the junction kept 11 bases outside the gene matches. The CDR3 loop spans 17 amino acids. The CDR3 region is CASSSTVGQGYTDTQYF. The DNA for the CDR3 is TGTGCCAGCAGTAGTACCGTGGGACAGGGATACACAGATACGCAGTATTTT.

This chain's CDR3 is CASRELGTSGVCWNEQYF. The CDR3 region has the DNA TGTGCCAGCAGGGAGCTTGGGACTAGCGGGGTCTGTTGGAACGAGCAGTACTTC. The chain links TRBV21-1 to TRBJ2-7; the D segment call TRBD2 is taken from the table without a DNA check. TRBV21-1 is classified as a pseudogene. The CDR3 extends over 18 amino acids.

V usage is TRBV18 and J usage is TRBJ2-7, with 13 bases lining up with TRBD2. The CDR3 is 18 residues long. Germline-derived CDR1 and CDR2 are KGHSH and LQKENI. V was pared by 3 bases and J by 4 bases, with 12 bases of the junction left unmatched. This CDR3 reads CASSPIGLAGVKRYEQYF. In DNA form, the CDR3 reads TGTGCCAGCTCACCGATCGGACTAGCGGGAGTGAAGAGGTACGAGCAGTACTTC. The variable domain in full, completed from reference TRBV18 and TRBJ2-7, reads NAGVMQNPRHLVRRRGQEARLRCSPMKGHSHVYWYRQLPEEGLKFMVYLQKENIIDESGMPKERFSAEFPKEGPSILRIQQVVRGDSAAYFCASSPIGLAGVKRYEQYFGPGTRLTVT.

The V call is TRBV6-6, the J call TRBJ1-1, with 10 bases lining up with TRBD1. Per the germline V gene, CDR1 is MNHNY and CDR2 is SVGAGI (reference sequence). There are 15 residues in the CDR3. Germline trimming cut 7 bases from V and 8 bases from J; bases unmatched to any gene: 13. The chain's CDR3 is CASKNGDRGIWEAFF. The DNA for the CDR3 is TGTGCCAGCAAAAACGGGGACAGGGGAATATGGGAAGCTTTCTTT.

V is TRBV7-2 and J is TRBJ2-7; 10 bases are shared with TRBD1. The CDR3 is 14 amino acids. CDR1 SGHTA and CDR2 FQGNSA come from the germline V gene. V lost 6 bases, J lost 7 bases, and 9 bases stayed unmatched. CDR3: CASSSRQGAYEQYF. Here the CDR3 DNA reads TGTGCCAGCAGTTCCAGACAGGGGGCGTATGAGCAGTACTTC.

The chain uses TRBV6-4 and TRBJ2-3; tentative D call: TRBD1 (6 bases). The V gene's germline CDR1 is MRHNA and CDR2 SNTAGT. This CDR3 spans 15 amino acids. The germline V and J ends were trimmed by 2 bases and 2 bases, with 11 bases remaining between them. CDR3 in DNA: TGTGCCAGCAGTGACCAGGACAGATCCACAGATACGCAGTATTTT. This sequence encodes CASSDQDRSTDTQYF.

This chain uses TRBV6-5 with TRBJ2-7, with 14 bases fitting TRBD2. Trimming at V came to 6 bases and at J to 7 bases, leaving 8 bases not matched to a gene. Per the germline V gene, CDR1 is MNHEY and CDR2 is SVGAGI. The CDR3 runs 15 residues. The CDR3 region is CASRRGTSGSREQYF. CDR3 DNA: TGTGCCAGCAGGAGAGGGACTAGCGGGAGCCGGGAGCAGTACTTC.

The CDR3 region is CASTQQSNTEAFF. CDR3 sequence (DNA): TGTGCCAGCACCCAGCAGTCGAACACTGAAGCTTTCTTT. The rearrangement uses TRBV14 and TRBJ1-1; D not certain. V was trimmed by 7 bases and J by 1 base, leaving 10 bases between them. The germline V gene has CDR1 SGHDN and CDR2 FVKESK. The CDR3 has 13 residues. Using reference TRBV14 and TRBJ1-1 for the parts outside the CDR3, the full variable domain is EAGVTQFPSHSVIEKGQTVTLRCDPISGHDNLYWYRRVMGKEIKFLLHFVKESKQDESGMPNNRFLAERTGGTYSTLKVQPAELEDSGVYFCASTQQSNTEAFFGQGTRLTVV.

This chain joins TRBV5-1 and TRBJ1-2, with D possibly TRBD1 on 6 matching bases. Germline values: CDR1 SGHRS, CDR2 YFSETQ. Trimming pared 4 bases from V and 8 bases from J, leaving 18 bases between. The length of the CDR3 is 14 residues. The CDR3 sequence is CASSPISGVGGYTF. For the CDR3, the DNA is TGCGCCAGCAGCCCCATTTCAGGGGTGGGAGGCTACACCTTC.

This chain uses TRBV7-9 with TRBJ2-7; TRBD2 matches 11 bases. Trimming took 3 bases from V and 0 from J; bases not matched to a gene: 7. The CDR3 is 17 residues long. Germline V gene lookup returns CDR1 SEHNR and CDR2 FQNEAQ (reference sequence). Here the CDR3 DNA reads TGTGCCAGCAGCTTCGGGACTAGCGGAATGGTCTCCTACGAGCAGTACTTC. This encodes CASSFGTSGMVSYEQYF.

The gene calls are TRBV29-1 and TRBJ1-3; a possible D gene is TRBD1 (5 bases). The CDR3 consists of 15 residues. Germline V gene data show CDR1 as SQVTM and CDR2 as ANQGSEA. Trimming left V 4 bases short and J 1 base short, with 14 bases between. The CDR3 bases are TGCAGCGTTGGGTCTGCGGGGCTATCTGGAAACACCATATATTTT. This encodes CSVGSAGLSGNTIYF.

The CDR3 loop is CASSTLAGVGNEQFF. As DNA, the CDR3 is TGTGCCAGTAGTACGCTAGCGGGAGTGGGCAATGAGCAGTTCTTC. The J gene is TRBJ2-1, the V gene TRBV19, with TRBD2 matching over 10 bases. Germline V gene sequence: CDR1 LNHDA, CDR2 SQIVND (reference sequence). The CDR3 has 15 residues. The ends lost 4 bases at V and 6 bases at J; junction bases unmatched: 6.

CDR3 DNA: TGTGCCAGCAGCGACGGGGTTAGCGATACGCAGTATTTT. It translates to CASSDGVSDTQYF. The rearrangement links TRBV9 to TRBJ2-3; D is possibly TRBD2 (5 bases). Germline-derived CDR1 and CDR2 are SGDLS and YYNGEE. The germline V and J ends were trimmed by 3 bases and 6 bases, with 11 bases remaining between them. The CDR3 has 13 amino acids.

The V and J genes are TRBV2 and TRBJ1-2, with a possible D match to TRBD1 (6 bases). Germline V gene data show CDR1 as SNHLY and CDR2 as FYNNEI. V was clipped by 4 bases and J by 6 bases, with 15 bases between them. The CDR3 length is 14 residues. CDR3 sequence (DNA): TGTGCCAGCAGTGCCTCGACAGGAGTTAATGGCTACACCTTC. Its protein is CASSASTGVNGYTF.

A single count supports this clone. This chain uses TRBV29-1 with TRBJ2-1; TRBD2 aligns across 12 bases. The CDR3 extends over 17 amino acids. In germline, CDR1 is SQVTM, CDR2 ANQGSEA. The trim removed 1 base at V and 0 bases at J, leaving 4 bases unmatched. The CDR3 is CSVEGTSGMSSYNEQFF. The CDR3 bases are TGCAGCGTTGAAGGGACTAGCGGGATGAGCTCCTACAATGAGCAGTTCTTC.

V usage is TRBV30 and J usage is TRBJ2-2; TRBD1 might be the D (6 bases). Germline-derived CDR1 and CDR2 are GTSNPN and SVGIG (reference sequence). V gave up 2 bases and J gave up 1 base, with 14 bases separating them. The CDR3 extends over 16 amino acids. The CDR3, as DNA: TGTGCCTGGAGTTCATCCCGGGACAAGAACACCGGGGAGCTGTTTTTT. Protein: CAWSSSRDKNTGELFF. Full variable domain (outside the CDR3, taken from reference TRBV30 and TRBJ2-2): SQTIHQWPATLVQPVGSPLSLECTVEGTSNPNLYWYRQAAGRGLQLLFYSVGIGQISSEVPQNLSASRPQDRQFILSSKKLLLSDSGFYLCAWSSSRDKNTGELFFGEGSRLTVL.

The chain couples TRBV25-1 to TRBJ2-3, with D possibly matching TRBD1 (6 bases). The V gene's germline CDR1 is MGHDK and CDR2 SYGVNS. V was pared by 10 bases and J by 0 bases, with 17 bases between. The CDR3 has 15 amino acids. CDR3 DNA: TGTGCCACCGAACGGGACATATCTAGCACAGATACGCAGTATTTT. It is translated as CATERDISSTDTQYF.

The genes are TRBV19 and TRBJ2-7, with 10 bases lining up with TRBD1. This CDR3 has 15 amino acids. With V trimmed by 1 base and J by 3 bases, 3 bases remained unmatched. Germline V CDR1 and CDR2: LNHDA, SQIVND (reference sequence). CDR3 residues: CASSIGGTGDYEQYF. CDR3 DNA: TGTGCCAGTAGTATAGGGGGGACAGGGGACTACGAGCAGTACTTC.

This clone has a handful of counts. The rearrangement joins TRBV18 to TRBJ1-1; no definite D call. The CDR3 has 14 residues. CDR1 is KGHSH and CDR2 is LQKENI in the germline V gene. V shed 7 bases and J shed 2 bases, with 14 bases lying between them. The CDR3 loop is CASCETRLNTEAFF. Written as DNA, the CDR3 is TGTGCCAGCTGCGAGACAAGGCTTAACACTGAAGCTTTCTTT.

The chain employs TRBV6-5 and TRBJ2-7; D might be TRBD1 (7 bases). The germline V and J ends were trimmed by 4 bases and 2 bases, with 18 bases remaining between them. CDR3 length: 16 amino acids. The V gene's germline CDR1 is MNHEY and CDR2 SVGAGI. The CDR3 protein is CASSLSRGTVPYEQYF. CDR3 sequence (DNA): TGTGCCAGCAGTTTGAGCCGGGGGACAGTCCCCTACGAGCAGTACTTC.

The V call is TRBV7-3, the J call TRBJ2-1; tentatively, D is TRBD2 (6 bases). The V and J ends lost 5 bases and 5 bases respectively, with 16 bases between them. The CDR3 runs to 15 residues. Germline CDR1 reads SGHTA; CDR2 reads FQGTGA. The CDR3 loop is CASSGVAGGNNEQFF. The CDR3 nucleotides read TGTGCCAGCAGCGGGGTGGCGGGCGGGAACAATGAGCAGTTCTTC.

The chain carries TRBV5-1 and TRBJ2-5; D possibly corresponds to TRBD2 (6 bases). Germline CDR1 and CDR2: SGHRS and YFSETQ. The CDR3 runs to 13 residues. Trimming removed 0 bases from V and 3 bases from J, with 6 bases in between. The CDR3 loop reads CASSLGGEETQYF. CDR3 in DNA: TGCGCCAGCAGCTTGGGCGGGGAAGAGACCCAGTACTTC.

The CDR3 DNA reads TGTGCCAGCAGCTTACAGGGGAACACTGAAGCTTTCTTT. Its protein product is CASSLQGNTEAFF. The gene calls are TRBV7-2 and TRBJ1-1, with D possibly being TRBD1 (5 bases). This CDR3 is 13 amino acids long. Germline values: CDR1 SGHTA, CDR2 FQGNSA. V gave up 2 bases and J gave up 1 base, with 5 bases separating them. Using reference TRBV7-2 and TRBJ1-1 for the parts outside the CDR3, the full variable domain is GAGVSQSPSNKVTEKGKDVELRCDPISGHTALYWYRQSLGQGLEFLIYFQGNSAPDKSGLPSDRFSAERTGGSVSTLTIQRTQQEDSAVYLCASSLQGNTEAFFGQGTRLTVV.

CDR3 in amino acids: CAISESFSYGYTF. DNA for the CDR3: TGTGCCATCAGTGAGTCATTCAGCTATGGCTACACCTTC. The V call is TRBV10-3, the J call TRBJ1-2; D is unresolved. CDR1 is ENHRY, CDR2 SYGVKD, per germline. The CDR3 sequence is 13 residues long. V lost 0 bases and J 4 bases, leaving 6 bases between the germline ends.

The gene calls are TRBV18 and TRBJ1-5, with D possibly being TRBD1 (6 bases). V was cut by 3 bases and J by 5 bases, with 11 bases left in between. This CDR3 has 14 amino acids. Germline V gene data show CDR1 as KGHSH and CDR2 as LQKENI. The CDR3 protein is CASSPGGADQPQHF. CDR3 DNA sequence: TGTGCCAGCTCACCCGGGGGGGCCGATCAGCCCCAGCATTTT.

This sequence joins TRBV5-1 and TRBJ2-7; 12 nucleotides match TRBD2. The germline V gene encodes CDR1 SGHRS and CDR2 YFSETQ. J was trimmed by 5 bases and V by 3 bases; bases with no gene match: 9. The CDR3 sequence is 16 residues long. CDR3 amino acids: CASSSLTSGSLHEQYF. CDR3 DNA sequence: TGCGCCAGCAGCTCCTTGACTAGCGGGAGTCTCCACGAGCAGTACTTC.

V and J are TRBV5-1 and TRBJ2-7; tentative D call: TRBD2 (5 bases). The V end was cut by 2 bases, the J end by 0 bases, with 12 bases between. From germline, CDR1 is SGHRS and CDR2 YFSETQ. The length of the CDR3 is 15 residues. This chain's CDR3 is CASSFIPGSSYEQYF. CDR3 nucleotides: TGCGCCAGCAGCTTCATACCGGGGAGCTCCTACGAGCAGTACTTC.

The chain recombines TRBV15 with TRBJ2-7; the match to TRBD1 covers 9 bases. The CDR3 contains 16 residues. Germline V lookup: CDR1 LNHNV, CDR2 YYDKDF (reference sequence). J was trimmed by 3 bases and V by 4 bases; bases with no gene match: 10. CDR3 nucleotides: TGTGCCACCAGCACCAGGGTAACAGGGGGCATCTACGAGCAGTACTTC. This encodes CATSTRVTGGIYEQYF.

The chain combines TRBV5-6 with TRBJ2-3; TRBD2 might be the D (6 bases). Per the germline V gene, CDR1 is SGHDT and CDR2 is YYEEEE. V dropped 0 bases and J dropped 2 bases, with 13 bases sitting between them. This CDR3 has 16 residues. The CDR3 region is CASSLALAGPTDTQYF. The CDR3 region has the DNA TGTGCCAGCAGCTTGGCACTAGCTGGGCCCACAGATACGCAGTATTTT.

V gene TRBV19 combines with J gene TRBJ1-5; a possible D gene is TRBD1 (5 bases). V lost 8 bases to trimming and J lost 4 bases, with 15 bases between them. Per the germline V gene, CDR1 is LNHDA and CDR2 is SQIVND (reference sequence). The CDR3 covers 14 residues. The CDR3 nucleotides read TGTGCCAGTCGGCTGGGGGGATTTAATCAGCCCCAGCATTTT. The encoded protein is CASRLGGFNQPQHF.